These 31 T cell receptor beta chains share one sample of origin, sequenced in a study of cytomegalovirus exposure and HLA in healthy donors. PCR amplification relied on 60 Vbeta primers (plus 13 Jbeta primers). The assay was immunoSEQ multiplex PCR, and TCRdb's table has in-frame clones only and misses some. The table has some 100,000 clones, roughly 80% seen once. The source material was PBMCs. Receptors were obtained from a man in his late teens or twenties in good health and CMV-seronegative.

The J gene is TRBJ1-1, the V gene TRBV4-1; D is unresolved. CDR1 and CDR2 (germline): MGHRA, YSYEKL. The CDR3 is 15 residues long. V was pared by 6 bases and J by 4 bases, with 18 bases between. The CDR3 region has the DNA TGCGCCAGCAGGGGTCGGAGCAATGTGGGCACTGAAGCTTTCTTT. It translates to CASRGRSNVGTEAFF.

The V and J genes are TRBV6-5 and TRBJ2-1, with TRBD1 matching over 7 bases. The CDR3 length is 12 residues. The germline CDR1 and CDR2 sequences are MNHEY and SVGAGI. Trimming cost V 6 bases and J 7 bases; bases outside gene matches: 3. The CDR3 protein is CASRTGYNEQFF. The CDR3 region has the DNA TGTGCCAGCAGGACAGGGTATAATGAGCAGTTCTTC.

This clone was picked up a small number of times. This sequence joins TRBV6-1 and TRBJ2-5; 7 bases line up with TRBD1. The V gene end was trimmed by 5 bases and the J gene end by 2 bases; junction bases not matched to a gene: 2. Germline assignment: CDR1 MNHNS and CDR2 SASEGT. The CDR3 runs to 13 residues. The CDR3 region is CASSQGEQETQYF. CDR3 DNA: TGTGCCAGCAGTCAGGGGGAACAAGAGACCCAGTACTTC.

This sequence joins TRBV27 and TRBJ2-7, with a possible D match to TRBD2 (6 bases). Germline V gene sequence: CDR1 MNHEY, CDR2 SMNVEV (reference sequence). The CDR3 spans 15 residues. The ends were cut back, 6 bases at V and 4 bases at J, with 19 bases in the middle. CDR3 coding DNA: TGTGCCAGCAGCCCCCGGCTAGCGCTTGGATACGAGCAGTACTTC. Residues: CASSPRLALGYEQYF.

The chain has TRBV10-3 and TRBJ2-7; TRBD2 matches 7 bases. The CDR3 has 14 amino acids. Germline loops: CDR1 ENHRY, CDR2 SYGVKD. The V gene end was trimmed by 4 bases and the J gene end by 0 bases; junction bases not matched to a gene: 3. CDR3 DNA sequence: TGTGCCATCAGTGCGGGAGGTGGCTCCTACGAGCAGTACTTC. This sequence encodes CAISAGGGSYEQYF.

The chain employs TRBV10-1 and TRBJ1-1; weak D call: TRBD1 (5 bases). CDR3 size: 17 residues. Germline values: CDR1 WNHNN, CDR2 SYGVQD (reference sequence). V lost 7 bases and J 0 bases, leaving 21 bases between the germline ends. The CDR3 spells CASKIGPTETMNTEAFF. The DNA for the CDR3 is TGCGCCAGCAAGATCGGGCCGACAGAGACAATGAACACTGAAGCTTTCTTT.

CDR3 loop: CAWSTRAGAEQYF. The CDR3 coding sequence is TGTGCCTGGAGCACACGGGCGGGGGCTGAGCAGTACTTC. The chain has TRBV30 and TRBJ2-7; maybe TRBD2 (7 bases). This CDR3 is built from 13 residues. Trimming removed 3 bases at V and 7 bases at J, with 16 bases between. The germline CDR1 and CDR2 sequences are GTSNPN and SVGIG (reference sequence).

The genes are TRBV4-1 and TRBJ1-1; the match to TRBD1 covers 9 bases. CDR3 length: 15 amino acids. CDR1 MGHRA and CDR2 YSYEKL come from the germline V gene. V dropped 3 bases and J dropped 4; count of bases not matched to a gene: 6. CDR3 loop: CASSHGQGSGTEAFF. The CDR3 nucleotides read TGCGCCAGCAGCCACGGACAGGGGTCGGGCACTGAAGCTTTCTTT.

This clone was detected once. The chain has TRBV6-1 and TRBJ1-5, with 7 bases matching TRBD1. Trimming cost V 0 bases and J 0 bases; bases outside gene matches: 8. Germline V gene lookup returns CDR1 MNHNS and CDR2 SASEGT. The CDR3 loop spans 18 amino acids. Here the CDR3 DNA reads TGTGCCAGCAGTGAAGCGTCAGGGGGTTTATTTAGCAATCAGCCCCAGCATTTT. Translation: CASSEASGGLFSNQPQHF.

The chain joins TRBV27 to TRBJ2-6; D remains unclear. The germline V and J ends were trimmed by 6 bases and 0 bases, with 6 bases remaining between them. The germline V gene encodes CDR1 MNHEY and CDR2 SMNVEV (reference sequence). The CDR3 loop spans 14 amino acids. CDR3 DNA sequence: TGTGCCAGCAGAATGTACTCTGGGGCCAACGTCCTGACTTTC. It yields the protein CASRMYSGANVLTF.

The chain has TRBV10-1 and TRBJ2-7; 7 bases align to TRBD2. There are 15 residues in the CDR3. CDR1 is WNHNN, CDR2 SYGVQD, per germline (reference sequence). Losses at the gene ends were 0 bases for V and 1 base for J; bases not matched to a gene: 3. CDR3 in amino acids: CASSESGGGSYEQYF. The CDR3 coding sequence is TGCGCCAGCAGTGAGTCCGGGGGAGGGTCCTACGAGCAGTACTTC.

This clone was recorded a few times. The chain links TRBV6-1 to TRBJ2-1; 9 positions match TRBD2. From germline, CDR1 is MNHNS and CDR2 SASEGT. This CDR3 has 15 amino acids. J lost 9 bases, V lost 3 bases, and 9 bases had no gene match. CDR3 sequence: CASSDRLAGAAEQFF. The CDR3 DNA follows: TGTGCCAGCAGTGACAGGTTAGCGGGAGCGGCTGAGCAGTTCTTC.

The chain carries TRBV4-2 and TRBJ1-1; D is possibly TRBD1 (5 bases). Germline CDR1 is LGHNA and CDR2 is YNFKEQ. The CDR3 is 15 residues long. V lost 3 bases to trimming and J lost 0 bases, with 11 bases between them. This CDR3 reads CASSHPGTLNTEAFF. The CDR3 region has the DNA TGTGCCAGCAGCCACCCCGGGACTCTGAACACTGAAGCTTTCTTT.

V usage is TRBV4-1 and J usage is TRBJ2-2; a possible D gene is TRBD1 (5 bases). The CDR3 covers 16 residues. Per germline, CDR1 MGHRA and CDR2 YSYEKL. V lost 3 bases, J lost 2 bases, and 13 bases lay in between. The DNA for the CDR3 is TGCGCCAGCAGCCATATGGGGCGACTTAACACCGGGGAGCTGTTTTTT. Translating gives CASSHMGRLNTGELFF.

V gene TRBV19 combines with J gene TRBJ2-1; TRBD2 matches at 9 bases. CDR3 length: 15 amino acids. The ends lost 6 bases at V and 2 bases at J; junction bases unmatched: 5. Looked up from germline, CDR1 is LNHDA and CDR2 is SQIVND (reference sequence). The CDR3 here is CASRSSGSAYNEQFF. The DNA for the CDR3 is TGTGCCAGTAGGAGTAGCGGGAGCGCCTACAATGAGCAGTTCTTC.

This chain uses TRBV9 with TRBJ1-5; D is undetermined. V was clipped by 2 bases and J by 4 bases, with 10 bases between them. The length of the CDR3 is 14 residues. Germline V gene lookup returns CDR1 SGDLS and CDR2 YYNGEE. Written as DNA, the CDR3 is TGTGCCAGCAGCGTCGACGGGAGAAATCAGCCCCAGCATTTT. Translated, it gives CASSVDGRNQPQHF.

The chain is built from TRBV11-3 and TRBJ2-5, with D uncertain. The CDR3 is 13 residues long. From germline, CDR1 is SGHNT and CDR2 YENEEA. Between the trimmed V and J ends, which lost 5 bases and 4 bases, there was a span of 11 bases. CDR3 region: CASSHRSAETQYF. The DNA for the CDR3 is TGTGCCAGCAGCCATCGGAGCGCAGAGACCCAGTACTTC.

This chain uses TRBV5-4 with TRBJ2-4; 7 bases map to TRBD1. V gave up 4 bases and J gave up 0 bases; unmatched junction bases: 4. The CDR3 is made up of 15 amino acids. The germline CDR1 and CDR2 sequences are SGHNT and YYREEE (reference sequence). The CDR3 DNA is TGTGCCAGCAGCCCTCGACAGGGAGCCAAAAACATTCAGTACTTC. Translation: CASSPRQGAKNIQYF.

The chain couples TRBV5-6 to TRBJ1-5; D is unresolved. The length of the CDR3 is 15 residues. Trimming pared 0 bases from V and 1 base from J, leaving 8 bases between. Germline CDR1 and CDR2: SGHDT and YYEEEE. The CDR3 here is CASSLAGGSNQPQHF. The CDR3, as DNA: TGTGCCAGCAGCTTGGCAGGTGGAAGCAATCAGCCCCAGCATTTT.

The gene calls are TRBV9 and TRBJ2-1; 7 nucleotides line up with TRBD1. The CDR3 sequence is 12 residues long. Germline CDR1 is SGDLS and CDR2 is YYNGEE. The trim removed 7 bases at V and 5 bases at J, leaving 3 bases unmatched. CDR3 sequence reads: CASAGTDNEQFF. CDR3 sequence (DNA): TGTGCCAGCGCCGGGACAGACAATGAGCAGTTCTTC.

As to this clone: An end of the junction does not agree with germline; a read error may underlie this. The chain joins TRBV7-7 to TRBJ2-1, with D hard to call. The CDR3 extends over 13 amino acids. Germline CDR1 is SSHAT and CDR2 is FNYEAQ (reference sequence). CDR3: CASSLALSYEQFF. CDR3 in DNA: TGTGCTAGCAGCTTAGCCCTATCTTATGAGCAGTTCTTC.

V is TRBV13 and J is TRBJ1-6; 7 positions agree with TRBD1. Germline CDR1 PRHDT, CDR2 FYEKMQ (reference sequence). This CDR3 is built from 14 residues. Trimming took 5 bases from V and 7 from J; bases not matched to a gene: 5. CDR3 residues: CASSRRDRNSPLHF. CDR3 bases: TGTGCCAGCAGCCGAAGGGACAGAAATTCACCCCTCCACTTT.

This clone was seen only once. The chain has TRBV9 and TRBJ2-3, with a weak D call TRBD2 (5 bases). V lost 6 bases and J 2 bases, leaving 16 bases between the germline ends. The CDR3 sequence is 15 residues long. CDR1 is SGDLS and CDR2 is YYNGEE in the germline V gene. CDR3 coding DNA: TGTGCCAGCAATTTGGGGAGATGGCACACAGATACGCAGTATTTT. This encodes CASNLGRWHTDTQYF.

The CDR3 DNA sequence: TGTGCCAGCAGCTTGAGATCCGGCGGGAGTGGGGGCGGGGATACGCAGTATTTT. Translating it yields CASSLRSGGSGGGDTQYF. This chain connects TRBV5-6 to TRBJ2-3; tentative D call: TRBD2 (7 bases). The ends were cut back, 1 base at V and 6 bases at J, with 24 bases in the middle. CDR3 length equals 18 residues. CDR1 is SGHDT and CDR2 is YYEEEE in the germline V gene.

V and J are TRBV29-1 and TRBJ2-3; TRBD2 matches at 7 bases. V was pared by 7 bases and J by 2 bases, with 9 bases of the junction left unmatched. The length of the CDR3 is 14 residues. Germline V gene sequence: CDR1 SQVTM, CDR2 ANQGSEA. The CDR3 region is CSARRREYTDTQYF. CDR3 bases: TGCAGCGCTCGACGGCGGGAGTACACAGATACGCAGTATTTT.

The V gene is TRBV30, the J gene TRBJ1-6; D is unresolved. The CDR3 sequence is 12 residues long. Germline CDR1 GTSNPN, CDR2 SVGIG (reference sequence). V gave up 4 bases and J gave up 4 bases, with 5 bases separating them. CDR3 bases: TGTGCCTGGAATCCATATAATTCACCCCTCCACTTT. Residues: CAWNPYNSPLHF.

CDR3 amino acids: CSVPGTGLAYGYTF. For the CDR3, the DNA is TGCAGCGTTCCCGGGACAGGGCTGGCCTATGGCTACACCTTC. The V and J genes are TRBV29-1 and TRBJ1-2, with 9 bases aligning to TRBD1. The CDR3 has 14 residues. Germline-derived CDR1 and CDR2 are SQVTM and ANQGSEA. The V gene end was trimmed by 5 bases and the J gene end by 4 bases; junction bases not matched to a gene: 8.

This clone was counted only a few times. The chain combines TRBV2 with TRBJ1-4, with D perhaps TRBD1 (5 bases). Germline V gene data show CDR1 as SNHLY and CDR2 as FYNNEI. CDR3 length equals 14 residues. Between the trimmed V and J ends, which lost 8 bases and 0 bases, there was a span of 10 bases. The CDR3 bases are TGTGCCAGCGCCGGGGGGGCAACTAATGAAAAACTGTTTTTT. It translates to CASAGGATNEKLFF.

The chain's CDR3 is CASSIGTEKNIQYF. The DNA of the CDR3 is TGTGCCAGCAGCATAGGGACAGAAAAAAACATTCAGTACTTC. The V call is TRBV7-9, the J call TRBJ2-4; 7 bases match TRBD1. V trimming: 5 bases; J trimming: 4 bases; junction bases outside the gene matches: 5. Germline CDR1 SEHNR, CDR2 FQNEAQ (reference sequence). The CDR3 has 14 residues.

The rearrangement uses TRBV7-3 and TRBJ1-1; unclear D gene. The CDR3 contains 14 residues. V dropped 5 bases and J dropped 1 base, with 11 bases sitting between them. Germline CDR1 is SGHTA and CDR2 is FQGTGA. The CDR3 loop reads CASSRAPGNTEAFF. DNA for the CDR3: TGTGCCAGCAGCCGCGCACCTGGGAACACTGAAGCTTTCTTT.

The chain uses TRBV28 and TRBJ1-1; D perhaps matches TRBD1 (5 bases). The V gene's germline CDR1 is MDHEN and CDR2 SYDVKM. V gave up 2 bases and J gave up 5 bases, with 9 bases separating them. The CDR3 length is 13 residues. CDR3 loop: CASSLRGMTEAFF. CDR3 DNA sequence: TGTGCCAGCAGTTTACGGGGGATGACTGAAGCTTTCTTT.